This T cell receptor beta chain was sequenced in a study of PD-L1 blockade in urothelial cancer. Study context: Samples came from 3 weeks, at the second dose, and 6 weeks into treatment.

Indicated time point: peripheral blood 6 weeks after treatment start. Patients' cancers were locally advanced or metastatic urothelial carcinomas. V lost 4 bases and J lost 4; bases outside the gene matches: 9. CDR1 is SNHLY, CDR2 FYNNEI, per germline. The CDR3 consists of 17 residues. Synthetic spike-ins, TCR analog templates, were added into each PCR. The repertoire was sequenced with immunoSEQ multiplex PCR; TCRdb's copy has only in-frame clones and lacks some. The table records some 40,000 clones, about 90% of them present only once. The sequence came from a man between 65 and 80 years old with urothelial cancer. The chain carries TRBV2 and TRBJ2-7; 14 positions match TRBD2. The source was PBMCs, collected around atezolizumab (anti-PD-L1) treatment. The CDR3 spells CASSGGTSGRGWYEQYF. The CDR3 region has the DNA TGTGCCAGCAGTGGGGGGACTAGCGGGAGAGGTTGGTACGAGCAGTACTTC.